This TCR beta chain stems from a study of T cells in Graves' hyperthyroidism and ophthalmopathy. Study context: Once the initial diagnosis was made, peripheral blood was obtained before any treatment.

Template material for amplifying TCR beta CDR3 regions consisted of RNA transcripts. The study used the HTBI primer set for a first-round RT-PCR of the TCR CDR3. TCRdb itself ran the multiplex PCR reads through MiXCR, one entry per CDR3 protein. The sample includes 200,000 to 250,000 distinct CDR3 sequences, approximately 23% of them seen just once. Regarding the study as a whole: Within blood appeared most thyroid clonotypes that had expanded above 0.001. With a median lead of roughly 6.8 months before onset, the model predicted ophthalmopathy.

Germline V gene lookup returns CDR1 MDHEN and CDR2 SYDVKM. Trimming removed 5 bases from V and 0 bases from J, with 11 bases in between. This CDR3 spans 14 amino acids. As concerns this clonotype: Its antigen is not identified.

Researchers barred patients who had uncontrolled infection, other autoimmune disease, pregnancy or lactation. Sequenced: blood. This rearrangement joins TRBV28 to TRBJ2-7; D gene unclear. The sequence was obtained from a woman between 40 and 55 years old with Graves' ophthalmopathy. This CDR3 is CASSPHPSSYEQYF. DNA of the CDR3: TGTGCCAGCAGTCCTCACCCTAGCTCCTACGAGCAGTACTTC.